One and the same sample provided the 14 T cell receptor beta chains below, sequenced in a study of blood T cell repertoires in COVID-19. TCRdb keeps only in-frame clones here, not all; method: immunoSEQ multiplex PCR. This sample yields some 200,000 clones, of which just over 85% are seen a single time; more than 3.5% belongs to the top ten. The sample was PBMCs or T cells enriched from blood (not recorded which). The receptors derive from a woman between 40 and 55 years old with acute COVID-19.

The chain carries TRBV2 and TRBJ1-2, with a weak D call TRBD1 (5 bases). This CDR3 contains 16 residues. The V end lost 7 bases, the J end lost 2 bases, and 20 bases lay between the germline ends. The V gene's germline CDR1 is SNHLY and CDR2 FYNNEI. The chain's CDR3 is CASTGYGARTNYGYTF. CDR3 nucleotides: TGTGCCAGCACAGGCTATGGGGCTCGAACCAACTATGGCTACACCTTC.

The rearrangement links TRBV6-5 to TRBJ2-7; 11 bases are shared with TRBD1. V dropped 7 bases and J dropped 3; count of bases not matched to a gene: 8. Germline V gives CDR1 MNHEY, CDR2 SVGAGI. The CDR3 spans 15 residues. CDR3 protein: CASTSGTGGDYEQYV. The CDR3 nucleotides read TGTGCCAGCACCTCCGGGACAGGGGGAGACTACGAGCAGTACGTC.

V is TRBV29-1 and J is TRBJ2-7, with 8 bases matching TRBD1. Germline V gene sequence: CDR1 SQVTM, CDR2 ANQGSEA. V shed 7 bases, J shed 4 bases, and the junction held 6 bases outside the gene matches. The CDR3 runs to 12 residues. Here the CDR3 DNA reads TGCAGCGCCTATGGACAGGGTTACGAGCAGTACTTC. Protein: CSAYGQGYEQYF.

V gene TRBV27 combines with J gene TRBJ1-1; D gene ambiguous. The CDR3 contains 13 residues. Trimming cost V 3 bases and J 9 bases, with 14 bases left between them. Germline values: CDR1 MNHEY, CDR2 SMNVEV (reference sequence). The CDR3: CASSFSGTRKAFF. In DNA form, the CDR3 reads TGTGCCAGCAGTTTCTCAGGAACAAGAAAAGCTTTCTTT.

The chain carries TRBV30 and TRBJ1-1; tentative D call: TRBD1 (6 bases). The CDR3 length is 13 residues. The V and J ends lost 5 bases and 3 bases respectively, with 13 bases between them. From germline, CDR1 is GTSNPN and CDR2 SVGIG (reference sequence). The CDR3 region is CAWGTGTYTEAFF. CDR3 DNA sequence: TGTGCCTGGGGAACAGGGACGTACACTGAAGCTTTCTTT.

The chain's CDR3 is CASSLGQGAGNTIYF. The CDR3 coding sequence is TGTGCCAGCAGCTTAGGACAGGGGGCTGGAAACACCATATATTTT. The V and J genes are TRBV13 and TRBJ1-3; 8 bases map to TRBD1. V was clipped by 0 bases and J by 2 bases; unmatched bases: 0. The CDR3 length is 15 residues. Germline CDR1 PRHDT, CDR2 FYEKMQ (reference sequence).

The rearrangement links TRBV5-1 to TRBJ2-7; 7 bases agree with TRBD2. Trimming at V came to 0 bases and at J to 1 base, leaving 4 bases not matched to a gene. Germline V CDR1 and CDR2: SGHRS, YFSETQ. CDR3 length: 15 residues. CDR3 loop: CASSLASGGSYEQYF. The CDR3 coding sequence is TGCGCCAGCAGCTTGGCGTCGGGGGGATCCTACGAGCAGTACTTC.

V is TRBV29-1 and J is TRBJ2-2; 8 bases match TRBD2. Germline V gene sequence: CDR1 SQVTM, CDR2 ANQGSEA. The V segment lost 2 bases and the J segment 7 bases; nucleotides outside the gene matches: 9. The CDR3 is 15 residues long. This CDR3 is CSVERGGGLGGELFF. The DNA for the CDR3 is TGCAGCGTTGAACGCGGCGGGGGGTTAGGCGGGGAGCTGTTTTTT.

CDR3 DNA: TGTGCCACTCGCGGACAGGGGGCTGATGGCTACACCTTC. It is translated as CATRGQGADGYTF. The V and J genes are TRBV27 and TRBJ1-2; TRBD1 matches at 11 bases. The germline CDR1 and CDR2 sequences are MNHEY and SMNVEV (reference sequence). This CDR3 spans 13 amino acids. The ends lost 10 bases at V and 6 bases at J; junction bases unmatched: 7.

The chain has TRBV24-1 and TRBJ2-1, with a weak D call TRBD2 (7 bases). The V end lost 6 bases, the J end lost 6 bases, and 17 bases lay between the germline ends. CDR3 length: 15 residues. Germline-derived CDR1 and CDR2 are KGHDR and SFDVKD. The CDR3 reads CATSKGGGPFNEQFF. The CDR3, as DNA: TGTGCCACCAGTAAAGGCGGGGGCCCTTTCAATGAGCAGTTCTTC.

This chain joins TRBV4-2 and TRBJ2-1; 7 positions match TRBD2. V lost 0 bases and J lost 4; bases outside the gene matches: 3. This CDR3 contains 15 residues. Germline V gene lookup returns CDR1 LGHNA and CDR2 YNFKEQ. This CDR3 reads CASSQEVGGYNEQFF. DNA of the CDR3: TGTGCCAGCAGCCAAGAGGTCGGGGGGTACAATGAGCAGTTCTTC.

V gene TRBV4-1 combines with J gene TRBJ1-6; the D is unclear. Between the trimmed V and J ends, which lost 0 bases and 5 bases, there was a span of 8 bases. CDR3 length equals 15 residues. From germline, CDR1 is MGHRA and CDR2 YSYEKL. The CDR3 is CASSQDPGNNSPLHF. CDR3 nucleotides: TGCGCCAGCAGCCAAGATCCCGGGAATAATTCACCCCTCCACTTT.

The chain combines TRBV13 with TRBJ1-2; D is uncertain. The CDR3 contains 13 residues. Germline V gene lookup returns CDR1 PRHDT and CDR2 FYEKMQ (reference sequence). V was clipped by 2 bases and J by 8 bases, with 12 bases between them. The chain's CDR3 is CASSLTPSGGYTF. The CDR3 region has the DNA TGTGCCAGCAGCTTAACCCCCTCAGGAGGCTACACCTTC.

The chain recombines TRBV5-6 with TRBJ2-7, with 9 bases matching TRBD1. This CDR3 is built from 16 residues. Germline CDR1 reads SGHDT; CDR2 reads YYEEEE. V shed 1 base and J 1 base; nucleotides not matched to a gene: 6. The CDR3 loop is CASSLRTGVRSYEQYF. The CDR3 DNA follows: TGTGCCAGCAGCTTGAGGACAGGGGTTCGGTCCTACGAGCAGTACTTC.